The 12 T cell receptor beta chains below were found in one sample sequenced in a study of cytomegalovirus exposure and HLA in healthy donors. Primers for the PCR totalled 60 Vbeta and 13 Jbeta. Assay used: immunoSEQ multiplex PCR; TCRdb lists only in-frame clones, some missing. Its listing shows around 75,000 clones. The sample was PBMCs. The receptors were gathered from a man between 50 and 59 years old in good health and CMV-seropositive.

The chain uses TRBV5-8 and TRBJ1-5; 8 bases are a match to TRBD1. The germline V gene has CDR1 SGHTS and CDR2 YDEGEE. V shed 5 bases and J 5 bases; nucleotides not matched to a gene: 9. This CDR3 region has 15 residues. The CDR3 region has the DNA TGTGCCAGCAGGTCCGGGACAGGACTTTATCAGCCCCAGCATTTT. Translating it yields CASRSGTGLYQPQHF.

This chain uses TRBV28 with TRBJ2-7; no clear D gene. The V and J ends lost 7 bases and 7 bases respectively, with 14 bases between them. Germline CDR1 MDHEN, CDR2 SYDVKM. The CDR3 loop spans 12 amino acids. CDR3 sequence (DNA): TGTGCCAGCACGGCCCGCGTCGGGGAGCAGTACTTC. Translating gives CASTARVGEQYF.

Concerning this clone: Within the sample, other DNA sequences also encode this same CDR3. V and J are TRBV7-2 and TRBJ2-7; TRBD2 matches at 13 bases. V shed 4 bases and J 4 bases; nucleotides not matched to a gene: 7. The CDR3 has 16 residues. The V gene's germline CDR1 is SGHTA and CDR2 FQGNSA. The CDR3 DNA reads TGTGCCAGCAGCTCAAGACTAGCGGGGGGCGGGTACGAGCAGTACGTC. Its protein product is CASSSRLAGGGYEQYV.

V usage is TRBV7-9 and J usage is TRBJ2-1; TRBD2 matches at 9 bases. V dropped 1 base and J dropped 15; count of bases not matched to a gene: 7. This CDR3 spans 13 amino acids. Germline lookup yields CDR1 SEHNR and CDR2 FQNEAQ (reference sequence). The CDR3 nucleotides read TGTGCCAGCAGCTTAGTTGGCGGGAGGGAGTCGTTCTTC. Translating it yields CASSLVGGRESFF. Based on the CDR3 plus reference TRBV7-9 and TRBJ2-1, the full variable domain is DTGVSQNPRHKITKRGQNVTFRCDPISEHNRLYWYRQTLGQGPEFLTYFQNEAQLEKSRLLSDRFSAERPKGSFSTLEIQRTEQGDSAMYLCASSLVGGRESFFGPGTRLTVL.

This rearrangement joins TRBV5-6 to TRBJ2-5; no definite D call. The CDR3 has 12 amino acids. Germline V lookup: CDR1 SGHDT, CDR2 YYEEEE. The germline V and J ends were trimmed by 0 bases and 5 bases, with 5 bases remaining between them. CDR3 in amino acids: CASSLAPETQYF. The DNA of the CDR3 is TGTGCCAGCAGCTTGGCCCCGGAGACCCAGTACTTC. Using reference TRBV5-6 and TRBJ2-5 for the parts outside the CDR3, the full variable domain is DAGVTQSPTHLIKTRGQQVTLRCSPKSGHDTVSWYQQALGQGPQFIFQYYEEEERQRGNFPDRFSGHQFPNYSSELNVNALLLGDSALYLCASSLAPETQYFGPGTRLLVL.

CDR3: CASSSGLAGGRHEQYF. The CDR3 DNA sequence: TGTGCCAGCAGCTCGGGACTAGCGGGAGGACGACACGAGCAGTACTTC. The chain has TRBV5-6 and TRBJ2-7; the match to TRBD2 covers 15 bases. Looked up from germline, CDR1 is SGHDT and CDR2 is YYEEEE. After removal of 3 bases from V and 5 bases from J, the junction contained 6 bases not matched to a gene. The CDR3 covers 16 residues.

CDR3 sequence (DNA): TGTGCCAGCAGTTTCCCTGGGACTAGCGGGGGGTCTTACAATGAGCAGTTCTTC. Translation gives CASSFPGTSGGSYNEQFF. This sequence joins TRBV2 and TRBJ2-1, with TRBD2 identical over 15 bases. Unmatched junction bases numbered 9, after V lost 5 bases and J lost 4 bases. The CDR3 has 18 residues. Germline V CDR1 and CDR2: SNHLY, FYNNEI.

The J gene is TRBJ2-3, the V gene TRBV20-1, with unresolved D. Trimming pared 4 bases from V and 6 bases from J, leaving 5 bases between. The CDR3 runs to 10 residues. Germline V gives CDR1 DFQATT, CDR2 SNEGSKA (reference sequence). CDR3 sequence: CSATMDTQYF. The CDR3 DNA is TGCAGTGCTACAATGGATACGCAGTATTTT.

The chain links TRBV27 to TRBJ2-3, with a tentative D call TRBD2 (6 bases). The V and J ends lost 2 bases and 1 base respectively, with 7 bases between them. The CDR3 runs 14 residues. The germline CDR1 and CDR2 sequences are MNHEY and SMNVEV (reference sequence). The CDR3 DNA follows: TGTGCCAGCAGTTTAGCGGGGCGCACAGATACGCAGTATTTT. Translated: CASSLAGRTDTQYF.

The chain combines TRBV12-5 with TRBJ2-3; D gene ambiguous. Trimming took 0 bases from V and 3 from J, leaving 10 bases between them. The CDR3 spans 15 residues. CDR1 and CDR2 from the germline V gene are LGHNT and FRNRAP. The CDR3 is CASGLVNVRTDTQYF. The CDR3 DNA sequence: TGTGCTAGTGGTTTGGTAAATGTCCGGACAGATACGCAGTATTTT.

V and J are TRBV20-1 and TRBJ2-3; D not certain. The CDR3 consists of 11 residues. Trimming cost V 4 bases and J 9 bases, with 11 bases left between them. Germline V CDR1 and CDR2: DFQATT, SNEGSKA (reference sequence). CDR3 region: CSATLSITQYF. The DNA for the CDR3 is TGCAGTGCTACCCTCTCTATCACGCAGTATTTT.

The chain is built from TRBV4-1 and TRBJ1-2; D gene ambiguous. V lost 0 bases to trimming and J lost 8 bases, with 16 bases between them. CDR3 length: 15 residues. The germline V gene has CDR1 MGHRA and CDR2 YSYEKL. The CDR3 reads CASSQDLDFYGGYTF. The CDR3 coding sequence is TGCGCCAGCAGCCAAGATTTGGACTTCTATGGAGGCTACACCTTC.